The TCR beta chain under discussion was sequenced for a study of Ad26.COV2.S vaccination and SARS-CoV-2 variants. Study details: Ad26.COV2.S arm of COV1001 included the donor. Study results and caveats: Vaccinees and placebo recipients showed similar non-spike TCR breadth.

Regarding this clone: The antigen is undetermined.

Germline V gene sequence: CDR1 SEHNR, CDR2 FQNEAQ (reference sequence). CDR3 length: 15 amino acids. V gave up 0 bases and J gave up 4 bases, with 12 bases separating them. Treatment indicated: roughly 18 received Ad26.COV2.S at low or high dose, single or two shots; roughly 5 received placebo; per-sample allocation not given. The investigators took samples on day 63 after the first vaccine or placebo injection. TCRdb's table, derived via immunoSEQ multiplex PCR, lists solely in-frame clones and lacks some. The data show some 350,000 clones, 75% to 90% seen once. The sequence was obtained from a person between 18 and 60 years old who received the Ad26.COV2.S COVID-19 vaccine or a placebo. The V and J genes are TRBV7-9 and TRBJ1-1; D is uncertain. The input for sequencing was peripheral blood, taken in a trial of Ad26.COV2.S vaccine versus placebo. This CDR3 reads CASSLALGSATEAFF. CDR3 bases: TGTGCCAGCAGCTTAGCTCTGGGTAGTGCCACTGAAGCTTTCTTT.